What follows is one T cell receptor (beta chain) and its context. Its matching antigen is unknown. Germline V gene sequence: CDR1 MDHEN, CDR2 SYDVKM. The CDR3 spans 13 residues. J gave up 2 bases and V 7 bases, and 4 bases lay outside the gene matches. The PCR contained 60 Vbeta and 13 Jbeta primers. Assay used: immunoSEQ multiplex PCR; TCRdb lists only in-frame clones, some missing. In the table there are 110,000 or so clones, almost 75% of which are singletons. This specimen belongs to a study of cytomegalovirus exposure and HLA in healthy donors. General study points: After further analysis at a later stage, 16,951 TCR beta sequences were associated with HLA alleles at 0.05 false discovery rate. Immune exposure information comprised only CMV serostatus. A later examination showed that TCR association rates differed by HLA locus, with DRB1 most and HLA-C fewest. Reported findings show TCR beta sequences accurately forecast HLA-A and HLA-B alleles in most subjects.

Source material: PBMCs. The chain carries TRBV28 and TRBJ2-5; 7 bases line up with TRBD2. This sequence originates from a man aged 40-49 years in good health and CMV-seronegative. The CDR3 sequence: CASTGGGQETQYF. The CDR3 DNA is TGTGCCAGCACCGGCGGGGGTCAAGAGACCCAGTACTTC.